These T cell receptor beta chains were read from a single sample in a study of T-cell reconstitution after alpha-beta-depleted transplantation in children. Each CDR3 protein gets one entry after TCRdb re-called the PCR reads with MiXCR. There are about 460,000 distinct CDR3 sequences in the sample; roughly an eighth occur only once, and around 13% lies in the top ten. The sequencing used PBMCs, mostly from graft donor cells, collected 180 days after TCRalphabeta/CD19-depleted stem cell transplant. The receptors come from a female patient between 2 and 10 years old who had a stem cell transplant for aplastic anemia, so the T cells may come from the graft donor. CDR3s include the opening cysteine and the closing phenylalanine or tryptophan. The D gene is left open where the match is weak. Size tells how often a clone was seen (once, few, many) or the class of an expanded clone, and some rows leave it out.

cdr3_length,v_call,j_call,d_call,clone_size,cdr3_aa,cdr3_nt
14,TRBV5-1,TRBJ2-1,NA,many,CASSPRLVVNEQFF,TGCGCCAGCAGCCCCAGACTAGTTGTAAATGAGCAGTTCTTC
13,TRBV5-5,TRBJ1-1,TRBD1,few,CASSLGTDPEAFF,TGTGCCAGCAGCCTCGGGACAGACCCTGAAGCTTTCTTT
13,TRBV20-1,TRBJ1-2,NA,many,CSASTGGGYGYTF,TGCAGTGCTAGTACTGGGGGCGGTTATGGCTACACCTTC
14,TRBV29-1,TRBJ2-1,TRBD2,NA,CSEYLAGPYNEQFF,TGCAGCGAGTACTTAGCGGGTCCGTACAATGAGCAGTTCTTC
16,TRBV7-6,TRBJ2-1,NA,NA,CASSLAVGASYNEQFF,TGTGCCAGCAGCTTAGCGGTTGGAGCCTCCTACAATGAGCAGTTCTTC
14,TRBV5-1,TRBJ1-2,TRBD1,NA,CASSWGQSFYGYTF,TGCGCCAGCAGCTGGGGACAGAGTTTTTATGGCTACACCTTC
16,TRBV20-1,TRBJ2-1,TRBD2,NA,CSARGPSGTRPNEQFF,TGCAGTGCTAGAGGACCTAGCGGGACTCGCCCCAATGAGCAGTTCTTC
11,TRBV28,TRBJ2-5,NA,NA,CASSLVQTQYF,TGTGCCAGCAGTTTAGTACAGACCCAGTACTTC
15,TRBV5-1,TRBJ2-7,NA,many,CASSTGLGGSYEQYF,TGCGCCAGCAGCACAGGGTTGGGCGGGTCCTACGAGCAGTACTTC
18,TRBV20-1,TRBJ2-2,TRBD2,NA,CSARRLAGGLGGTGELFF,TGCAGTGCTAGAAGACTAGCGGGAGGGTTAGGAGGCACCGGGGAGCTGTTTTTT
15,TRBV15,TRBJ2-1,NA,many,CATSSGEGVRHEQFF,TGTGCCACCAGCAGCGGGGAAGGGGTTCGGCATGAGCAGTTCTTC
14,TRBV18,TRBJ1-1,NA,NA,CASSPGDSNTEAFF,TGTGCCAGCTCGCCGGGGGATTCGAACACTGAAGCTTTCTTT
11,TRBV20-1,TRBJ2-1,NA,many,CSARVNNEQFF,TGCAGTGCTAGAGTCAACAATGAGCAGTTCTTC
14,TRBV29-1,TRBJ1-4,NA,NA,CSVETGPIRGKLFF,TGCAGCGTTGAAACAGGTCCTATTCGTGGAAAACTGTTTTTT
16,TRBV20-1,TRBJ1-5,TRBD1,NA,CSAITYRGLRDQPQHF,TGCAGTGCTATAACCTACAGGGGACTCCGGGATCAGCCCCAGCATTTT
16,TRBV10-3,TRBJ1-1,TRBD1,many,CAISGSKGAGDTEAFF,TGTGCCATCAGTGGATCTAAGGGGGCTGGGGACACTGAAGCTTTCTTT
15,TRBV27,TRBJ2-2,NA,NA,CASSLWGTYTGELFF,TGTGCCAGCAGTTTATGGGGAACGTACACCGGGGAGCTGTTTTTT
15,TRBV6-2/TRBV6-3,TRBJ2-2,NA,NA,CASSYSLVDTGELFF,TGTGCCAGCAGTTACTCTTTAGTAGACACCGGGGAGCTGTTTTTT
14,TRBV29-1,TRBJ2-3,NA,NA,CSVEGAGSTDTQYF,TGCAGCGTTGAAGGGGCAGGGAGTACAGATACGCAGTATTTT
14,TRBV29-1,TRBJ2-3,TRBD2,NA,CSVPRAGAPDTQYF,TGCAGCGTTCCCCGAGCGGGAGCTCCAGATACGCAGTATTTT
13,TRBV12-3/TRBV12-4,TRBJ2-5,TRBD2,few,CATRASGVETQYF,TGTGCCACACGGGCTAGCGGGGTAGAGACCCAGTACTTC
12,TRBV30,TRBJ1-3,NA,NA,CAWSPDGNTIYF,TGTGCCTGGAGTCCCGACGGAAACACCATATATTTT
15,TRBV9,TRBJ1-5,NA,NA,CASSVEGYSNQPQHF,TGTGCCAGCAGCGTAGAGGGGTATAGCAATCAGCCCCAGCATTTT
11,TRBV19,TRBJ1-4,NA,NA,CASSKREKLFF,TGTGCCAGTAGTAAGCGGGAAAAACTGTTTTTT
15,TRBV6-1,TRBJ2-5,NA,NA,CASRDQGLMRETQYF,TGTGCCAGCAGGGACCAGGGATTGATGAGGGAGACCCAGTACTTC
15,TRBV2,TRBJ2-1,TRBD2,NA,CASPTSVRGSGEQFF,TGTGCCAGTCCGACTAGCGTCCGAGGTAGTGGTGAGCAGTTCTTC
15,TRBV29-1,TRBJ1-4,NA,NA,CSVEDRSGGREKLFF,TGCAGCGTTGAAGATCGTTCCGGGGGCCGTGAAAAACTGTTTTTT
16,TRBV15,TRBJ1-4,NA,few,CATSTRETVISEKLFF,TGTGCCACCAGCACAAGAGAGACAGTGATCAGTGAAAAACTGTTTTTT
11,TRBV20-1,TRBJ2-5,NA,NA,CSARQQETQYF,TGCAGTGCTAGACAGCAAGAGACCCAGTACTTC
17,TRBV21-1,TRBJ2-1,NA,NA,CASTNSRAHRLCNDQFF,TGTGCCAGCACCAATAGCAGGGCCCATCGGTTATGCAATGACCAGTTCTTC
16,TRBV7-2,TRBJ2-5,TRBD2,few,CASSQGLAGGKETQYF,TGTGCCAGCAGCCAGGGACTAGCGGGAGGCAAAGAGACCCAGTACTTC
23,TRBV6-4,TRBJ2-1,TRBD2,NA,CASSPRTGRWTSGSLSSYNEQFF,TGTGCCAGCAGTCCCCGGACAGGGCGGTGGACTAGCGGGAGTCTTAGCTCCTACAATGAGCAGTTCTTC
12,TRBV28,TRBJ2-1,NA,few,CASADLMLEQFF,TGTGCCAGCGCGGACCTGATGTTGGAGCAGTTCTTC
17,TRBV5-6,TRBJ2-3,NA,few,CASSDPAQRRDTDTQYF,TGTGCCAGCAGCGACCCGGCCCAGCGGAGGGACACAGATACGCAGTATTTT
19,TRBV20-1,TRBJ1-4,TRBD1,NA,CSARAIRDRGRTTNEKLFF,TGCAGTGCTAGAGCAATCCGGGACAGGGGGAGAACAACTAATGAAAAACTGTTTTTT
16,TRBV28,TRBJ2-5,TRBD2,NA,CASRSPTSGREETQYF,TGTGCCAGCAGGAGCCCAACTAGCGGGAGGGAAGAGACCCAGTACTTC
15,TRBV28,TRBJ2-7,NA,many,CASSPGPIELGEQYF,TGTGCCAGCAGCCCGGGACCTATCGAATTAGGGGAGCAGTACTTC
18,TRBV5-1,TRBJ2-3,TRBD2,many,CASSLRPGLAPRTDTQYF,TGCGCCAGCAGCTTGAGGCCGGGACTAGCTCCCCGCACAGATACGCAGTATTTT
19,TRBV27,TRBJ2-1,TRBD2,few,CASSLPGLAGGGSRNEQFF,TGTGCCAGCAGTTTACCGGGACTAGCGGGAGGAGGTAGTCGCAATGAGCAGTTCTTC
13,TRBV28,TRBJ2-1,TRBD2,NA,CATKALAGGKQFF,TGTGCCACGAAGGCCCTAGCGGGAGGGAAGCAGTTCTTC
12,TRBV29-1,TRBJ1-2,TRBD1,NA,CSVGTGDRGYTF,TGCAGCGTTGGGACAGGGGATCGAGGCTACACCTTC
15,TRBV6-1,TRBJ1-4,TRBD1,NA,CASTRQGATNEKLFF,TGTGCCAGCACCAGACAGGGAGCGACTAATGAAAAACTGTTTTTT
22,TRBV7-2,TRBJ2-5,TRBD2,few,CASGRGVEVRRWTSGFQETQYF,TGTGCGAGCGGGAGGGGCGTGGAGGTGCGTCGATGGACTAGCGGGTTTCAAGAGACCCAGTACTTC
21,TRBV6-2/TRBV6-3,TRBJ2-6,TRBD2,few,CASSYSRSGTSGSAGANVLTF,TGTGCCAGCAGTTACTCGAGATCCGGGACTAGCGGGAGTGCGGGGGCCAACGTCCTGACTTTC
15,TRBV15,TRBJ2-1,TRBD2,many,CATSRGLAGHNEQFF,TGTGCCACCAGCCGGGGACTAGCGGGGCACAATGAGCAGTTCTTC